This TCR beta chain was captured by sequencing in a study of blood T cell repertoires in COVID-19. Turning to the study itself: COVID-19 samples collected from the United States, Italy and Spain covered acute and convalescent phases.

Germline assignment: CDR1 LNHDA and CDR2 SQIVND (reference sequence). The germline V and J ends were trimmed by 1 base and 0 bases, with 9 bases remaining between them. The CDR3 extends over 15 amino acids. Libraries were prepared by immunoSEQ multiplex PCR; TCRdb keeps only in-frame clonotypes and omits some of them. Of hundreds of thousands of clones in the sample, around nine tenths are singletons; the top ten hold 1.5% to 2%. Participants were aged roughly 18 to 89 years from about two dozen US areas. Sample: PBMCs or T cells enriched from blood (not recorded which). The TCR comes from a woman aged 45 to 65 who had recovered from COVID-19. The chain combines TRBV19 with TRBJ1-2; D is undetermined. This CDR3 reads CASSIGATSNYGYTF. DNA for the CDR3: TGTGCCAGTAGTATAGGGGCGACATCTAACTATGGCTACACCTTC.